This entry is about one T cell receptor (beta chain). The data belong to a study of brain T cells in children with intractable seizures. V was cut by 2 bases and J by 8 bases, with 9 bases left in between. This CDR3 contains 12 residues. Time point in this sample: blood from clinic visit 5 months post-surgery; TSC patient then seizure free. Produced via immunoSEQ multiplex PCR; TCRdb's table is partial and in-frame only. The sample includes hundreds of thousands of clones, about 94% of them seen just once. The sample consisted of peripheral blood, taken about 5 months after surgery. V is TRBV12-3 or TRBV12-4 and J is TRBJ1-2; D remains ambiguous. The sequence came from a boy in the first two years of life with tuberous sclerosis and intractable seizures. CDR3 sequence reads: CASSLKAGGYTF. The CDR3 DNA is TGTGCCAGCAGTTTAAAGGCGGGGGGCTACACCTTC.